The next 32 T cell receptor beta chains were all read from a single sample in a study of blood T cell repertoires in COVID-19. Profiled with immunoSEQ multiplex PCR; TCRdb holds only in-frame clones, not every one. The data show 150,000 to 200,000 clones, with roughly 78% seen just once and approximately 7% held by the top ten. The sequenced material came from peripheral blood. These TCRs come from a man aged 70 or older with active or convalescent COVID-19.

The genes are TRBV2 and TRBJ2-4; TRBD2 matches at 11 bases. Trimming at V came to 6 bases and at J to 10 bases, leaving 14 bases not matched to a gene. The germline gives CDR1 SNHLY, CDR2 FYNNEI. The CDR3 covers 16 residues. CDR3 sequence (DNA): TGTGCCAGCAGGGGGTTAATAGGACTAGCGGGCGGAATTCAGTACTTC. It specifies CASRGLIGLAGGIQYF.

With respect to this clone: Other DNA sequences from this sample encode an identical CDR3 as well. The chain links TRBV7-2 to TRBJ1-4, with 7 bases aligning to TRBD1. CDR3 length: 15 amino acids. The germline gives CDR1 SGHTA, CDR2 FQGNSA. V dropped 4 bases and J dropped 0; count of bases not matched to a gene: 2. CDR3 loop: CASSSQGATNEKLFF. Written as DNA, the CDR3 is TGTGCCAGCAGCTCCCAGGGGGCAACTAATGAAAAACTGTTTTTT.

This clone appeared a single time. The chain is built from TRBV4-2 and TRBJ2-3; TRBD2 matches 12 bases. The CDR3 sequence is 16 residues long. Looked up from germline, CDR1 is LGHNA and CDR2 is YNFKEQ. J was trimmed by 8 bases and V by 1 base; bases with no gene match: 7. The CDR3 DNA sequence: TGTGCCAGCAGCCAAGTCGCTAGCGGGAGGGCCCCTACGCAGTATTTT. Translation: CASSQVASGRAPTQYF.

The rearrangement uses TRBV7-8 and TRBJ1-2, with 9 bases fitting TRBD1. The trim removed 5 bases at V and 7 bases at J, leaving 11 bases unmatched. CDR1 is SGHVS and CDR2 is FQNEAQ in the germline V gene. The CDR3 has 15 residues. The CDR3 DNA follows: TGTGCCAGCAGCACCTCTCGGGACAGGGCGGGTGGCTACACCTTC. Its protein is CASSTSRDRAGGYTF. The variable domain in full, completed from reference TRBV7-8 and TRBJ1-2, reads GAGVSQSPRYKVAKRGQDVALRCDPISGHVSLFWYQQALGQGPEFLTYFQNEAQLDKSGLPSDRFFAERPEGSVSTLKIQRTQQEDSAVYLCASSTSRDRAGGYTFGSGTRLTVV.

The rearrangement uses TRBV18 and TRBJ2-7; possible D gene TRBD2, 7 bases. V was clipped by 2 bases and J by 6 bases, with 11 bases between them. Looked up from germline, CDR1 is KGHSH and CDR2 is LQKENI. This CDR3 comprises 13 residues. CDR3 in amino acids: CASSPNREGEQYF. The CDR3, as DNA: TGTGCCAGCTCACCAAACAGGGAGGGCGAGCAGTACTTC.

V usage is TRBV5-1 and J usage is TRBJ2-3, with 11 bases lining up with TRBD2. From germline, CDR1 is SGHRS and CDR2 YFSETQ. This CDR3 contains 15 residues. With 3 bases clipped from V and 2 bases from J, the junction kept 2 bases outside the gene matches. CDR3 protein: CASSSSGGPTDTQYF. The CDR3 nucleotides are TGCGCCAGCAGCTCTAGCGGGGGGCCCACAGATACGCAGTATTTT.

V gene TRBV19 combines with J gene TRBJ2-2, with D possibly TRBD1 on 6 matching bases. Trimming pared 1 base from V and 4 bases from J, leaving 13 bases between. The CDR3 covers 16 residues. CDR1 LNHDA and CDR2 SQIVND come from the germline V gene (reference sequence). CDR3 protein: CASSIGGQWRTGELFF. The CDR3 coding sequence is TGTGCCAGTAGTATAGGGGGGCAATGGCGCACCGGGGAGCTGTTTTTT.

The chain joins TRBV14 to TRBJ2-7; 10 bases are a match to TRBD1. The junction had 4 bases not matched to a gene; V was cut back by 5 bases and J by 3 bases. Per germline, CDR1 SGHDN and CDR2 FVKESK. The CDR3 covers 14 residues. CDR3 sequence (DNA): TGTGCCAGCAGCGTGACAGGGGGCCACTACGAGCAGTACTTC. This codes for CASSVTGGHYEQYF.

This clone was picked up a small number of times. V is TRBV2 and J is TRBJ1-1; no clear D. Germline CDR1 SNHLY, CDR2 FYNNEI. The length of the CDR3 is 12 residues. Trimming pared 7 bases from V and 1 base from J, leaving 7 bases between. The CDR3 loop reads CASKEGNTEAFF. For the CDR3, the DNA is TGTGCCAGCAAAGAGGGGAACACTGAAGCTTTCTTT.

The V and J genes are TRBV30 and TRBJ1-2; D is unresolved. Trimming stripped 8 bases from V and 2 bases from J, with 15 bases between. Germline values: CDR1 GTSNPN, CDR2 SVGIG (reference sequence). This CDR3 has 13 residues. The CDR3 protein is CALNRWANYGYTF. The CDR3 coding sequence is TGTGCCCTAAATCGGTGGGCCAACTATGGCTACACCTTC. Together with reference TRBV30 and TRBJ1-2, the CDR3 gives the full variable domain: SQTIHQWPATLVQPVGSPLSLECTVEGTSNPNLYWYRQAAGRGLQLLFYSVGIGQISSEVPQNLSASRPQDRQFILSSKKLLLSDSGFYLCALNRWANYGYTFGSGTRLTVV.

The rearrangement links TRBV6-2 or TRBV6-3 to TRBJ2-1; D perhaps matches TRBD1 (6 bases). Trimming removed 0 bases at V and 4 bases at J, with 16 bases between. CDR1 is MNHEY and CDR2 is SVGEGT in the germline V gene. The CDR3 contains 17 residues. CDR3 sequence (DNA): TGTGCCAGCAGTTACTCCCCAGGGGAGTTTATTTACAATGAGCAGTTCTTC. Translating it yields CASSYSPGEFIYNEQFF.

The chain has TRBV19 and TRBJ1-1; TRBD1 aligns across 9 bases. Losses at the gene ends were 5 bases for V and 0 bases for J; bases not matched to a gene: 10. This CDR3 is built from 17 residues. Germline CDR1 reads LNHDA; CDR2 reads SQIVND (reference sequence). The CDR3 nucleotides are TGTGCCAGTAGTCGGACGCACAGGGGGCTCATGAACACTGAAGCTTTCTTT. It is translated as CASSRTHRGLMNTEAFF.

CDR3 residues: CASSVRHSSNYGYTF. CDR3 nucleotides: TGTGCCAGCAGCGTACGACATTCTTCGAACTATGGCTACACCTTC. The chain couples TRBV9 to TRBJ1-2, with no clear D. The V gene's germline CDR1 is SGDLS and CDR2 YYNGEE. This CDR3 has 15 residues. Trimming stripped 1 base from V and 2 bases from J, with 12 bases between.

The CDR3 bases are TGTGCCAGCAGCTTGGGGACAGGGAGCTCCTACGAGCAGTACTTC. Protein: CASSLGTGSSYEQYF. The chain employs TRBV5-5 and TRBJ2-7; 8 bases align to TRBD1. With V trimmed by 0 bases and J by 0 bases, 2 bases remained unmatched. The CDR3 runs to 15 residues. The germline CDR1 and CDR2 sequences are SGHKS and YYEKEE (reference sequence).

This clone was detected a few times. The V call is TRBV29-1, the J call TRBJ1-1, with a tentative D call TRBD1 (5 bases). This CDR3 has 13 amino acids. Trimming stripped 7 bases from V and 6 bases from J, with 18 bases between. Germline CDR1 SQVTM, CDR2 ANQGSEA. The CDR3 DNA is TGCAGCGCCCGTCGGGGGTTCGGAGCTGAAGCTTTCTTT. It translates to CSARRGFGAEAFF.

The chain employs TRBV7-6 and TRBJ1-3, with 10 bases matching TRBD1. Trimming cost V 2 bases and J 3 bases; bases outside gene matches: 4. Per germline, CDR1 SGHVS and CDR2 FNYEAQ. This CDR3 is 16 amino acids long. The CDR3 coding sequence is TGTGCCAGCAGCTTAATGACAGGGGGCAATGGAAACACCATATATTTT. Translation gives CASSLMTGGNGNTIYF.

The CDR3 sequence is CASTAFDGSYNEQFF. As DNA, the CDR3 is TGTGCCAGCACCGCCTTTGACGGGAGCTACAATGAGCAGTTCTTC. The V call is TRBV28, the J call TRBJ2-1, with a tentative D call TRBD2 (6 bases). Germline V gene data show CDR1 as MDHEN and CDR2 as SYDVKM. V was clipped by 7 bases and J by 3 bases, with 16 bases between them. The CDR3 length is 15 residues.

The V gene is TRBV19, the J gene TRBJ1-4; 7 bases map to TRBD1. The CDR3 is made up of 15 amino acids. V shed 4 bases and J 3 bases; nucleotides not matched to a gene: 5. Germline V gene data show CDR1 as LNHDA and CDR2 as SQIVND (reference sequence). CDR3: CASSKDRASNEKLFF. Written as DNA, the CDR3 is TGTGCCAGTAGTAAAGACAGGGCTTCTAATGAAAAACTGTTTTTT.

J is TRBJ2-7 and V is TRBV7-2; 8 nucleotides agree with TRBD1. The junction had 3 bases not matched to a gene; V was cut back by 5 bases and J by 6 bases. The CDR3 loop spans 12 amino acids. Germline V gives CDR1 SGHTA, CDR2 FQGNSA. The CDR3 here is CASSHTGGEQYF. The CDR3, as DNA: TGTGCCAGCAGCCATACAGGGGGCGAGCAGTACTTC.

The sample holds a few counts of this clone. The chain uses TRBV9 and TRBJ1-4, with 7 bases that match TRBD1. V shed 4 bases, J shed 8 bases, and the junction held 8 bases outside the gene matches. The germline gives CDR1 SGDLS, CDR2 YYNGEE. The CDR3 is 14 residues long. The chain's CDR3 is CASSTGTATEKLFF. CDR3 DNA sequence: TGTGCCAGCAGCACCGGGACAGCCACGGAAAAACTGTTTTTT.

The chain employs TRBV30 and TRBJ1-5; maybe TRBD1 (6 bases). V was cut by 0 bases and J by 6 bases, with 12 bases left in between. The CDR3 has 14 residues. Germline CDR1 is GTSNPN and CDR2 is SVGIG (reference sequence). The CDR3 DNA reads TGTGCCTGGAGTGTACAGGGTCATGGTCAGCCCCAGCATTTT. Its protein product is CAWSVQGHGQPQHF.

The chain uses TRBV6-5 and TRBJ2-1, with 7 bases identical to TRBD2. V lost 5 bases and J lost 0; bases outside the gene matches: 4. Germline V gives CDR1 MNHEY, CDR2 SVGAGI. This CDR3 comprises 15 residues. In nucleotides, the CDR3 is TGTGCCAGCAGTCAGCGGGGCAACTCCTACAATGAGCAGTTCTTC. The encoded protein is CASSQRGNSYNEQFF.

The chain has TRBV29-1 and TRBJ1-1; 7 positions match TRBD1. CDR3 length: 12 amino acids. Trimming removed 7 bases from V and 8 bases from J; junction bases left unmatched: 10. Per germline, CDR1 SQVTM and CDR2 ANQGSEA. This chain's CDR3 is CSAAPQGEEAFF. Written as DNA, the CDR3 is TGCAGCGCTGCTCCGCAGGGGGAAGAAGCTTTCTTT.

V gene TRBV6-1 combines with J gene TRBJ1-1; 10 positions agree with TRBD1. The CDR3 spans 14 residues. The junction had 2 bases not matched to a gene; V was cut back by 2 bases and J by 5 bases. Germline loops: CDR1 MNHNS, CDR2 SASEGT. The CDR3 nucleotides read TGTGCCAGCAGTGAAATGGGACAGGGGACTGAAGCTTTCTTT. It codes for CASSEMGQGTEAFF.

This rearrangement joins TRBV12-5 to TRBJ2-7, with TRBD1 identical over 7 bases. J gave up 6 bases and V 0 bases, and 5 bases lay outside the gene matches. Germline V gives CDR1 LGHNT, CDR2 FRNRAP. The CDR3 sequence is 14 residues long. In nucleotides, the CDR3 is TGTGCTAGTGGTTTGGTAACAGGGGAAGGCGAGCAGTACTTC. This sequence encodes CASGLVTGEGEQYF.

This clone has a handful of counts. The chain carries TRBV18 and TRBJ1-1; 9 positions match TRBD1. Germline V gene sequence: CDR1 KGHSH, CDR2 LQKENI. The CDR3 is 15 amino acids. V dropped 2 bases and J dropped 1; count of bases not matched to a gene: 2. CDR3 residues: CASSPGTGRNTEAFF. The CDR3 DNA reads TGTGCCAGCTCACCAGGGACAGGGAGGAACACTGAAGCTTTCTTT.

CDR3 in amino acids: CASSQDGQGNEKLFF. In DNA, the CDR3 is TGCGCCAGCAGCCAAGATGGGCAGGGTAATGAAAAACTGTTTTTT. The chain is built from TRBV4-1 and TRBJ1-4; D is possibly TRBD1 (5 bases). The CDR3 sequence is 15 residues long. Germline lookup yields CDR1 MGHRA and CDR2 YSYEKL. Trimming stripped 0 bases from V and 4 bases from J, with 9 bases between.

The J gene is TRBJ1-1, the V gene TRBV19; 7 bases map to TRBD1. Germline-derived CDR1 and CDR2 are LNHDA and SQIVND (reference sequence). J was trimmed by 1 base and V by 4 bases; bases with no gene match: 12. This CDR3 region has 17 residues. The CDR3 reads CASSNPGQTSWNTEAFF. The DNA of the CDR3 is TGTGCCAGTAGTAATCCGGGACAGACTTCATGGAACACTGAAGCTTTCTTT.

The chain uses TRBV7-2 and TRBJ2-1, with D perhaps TRBD2 (6 bases). V shed 4 bases and J shed 0 bases, with 10 bases lying between them. The CDR3 is 15 residues long. Germline V lookup: CDR1 SGHTA, CDR2 FQGNSA. The CDR3 region has the DNA TGTGCCAGCAGCTCAGGGACTGGCTCCTACAATGAGCAGTTCTTC. As protein: CASSSGTGSYNEQFF.

This clone is a singleton in its sample. V gene TRBV6-2 or TRBV6-3 combines with J gene TRBJ2-4, with D tentatively TRBD2 (6 bases). The CDR3 consists of 15 residues. Germline V gene data show CDR1 as MNHEY and CDR2 as SVGEGT. Trimming cost V 4 bases and J 1 base, with 11 bases left between them. In nucleotides, the CDR3 is TGTGCCAGCAGTTTGGGGACTGGCGCCAAAAACATTCAGTACTTC. Translating it yields CASSLGTGAKNIQYF.

The chain couples TRBV5-6 to TRBJ2-5, with 9 bases matching TRBD1. This CDR3 has 14 residues. The trim removed 4 bases at V and 5 bases at J, leaving 6 bases unmatched. The germline CDR1 and CDR2 sequences are SGHDT and YYEEEE. The DNA of the CDR3 is TGTGCCAGCAGCGCCCTGACAGGGGGTGAGACCCAGTACTTC. Translation gives CASSALTGGETQYF.

This chain joins TRBV9 and TRBJ2-1, with TRBD2 matching over 11 bases. Trimming at V came to 3 bases and at J to 9 bases, leaving 11 bases not matched to a gene. The CDR3 is 16 residues long. CDR1 is SGDLS and CDR2 is YYNGEE in the germline V gene. The CDR3 here is CASSGIYSGGASEQFF. CDR3 in DNA: TGTGCCAGCAGCGGAATATATAGCGGGGGGGCGTCTGAGCAGTTCTTC.